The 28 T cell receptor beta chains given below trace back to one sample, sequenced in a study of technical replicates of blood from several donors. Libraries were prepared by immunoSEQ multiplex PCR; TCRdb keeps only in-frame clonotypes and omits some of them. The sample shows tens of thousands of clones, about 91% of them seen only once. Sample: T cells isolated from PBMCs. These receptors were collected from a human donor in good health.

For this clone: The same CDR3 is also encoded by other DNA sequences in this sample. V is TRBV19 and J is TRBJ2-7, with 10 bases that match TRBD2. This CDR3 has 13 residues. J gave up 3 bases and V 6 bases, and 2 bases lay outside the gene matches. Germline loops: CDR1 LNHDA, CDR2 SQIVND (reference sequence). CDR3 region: CASRSSGSYEQYF. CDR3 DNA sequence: TGTGCCAGTAGGTCTAGCGGGAGCTACGAGCAGTACTTC.

CDR3 sequence: CASSMHRDIASSYNYGYTF. Written as DNA, the CDR3 is TGTGCCAGTAGTATGCACCGGGACATCGCCTCCTCATATAACTATGGCTACACCTTC. This chain links TRBV19 with TRBJ1-2; D may be TRBD1 (6 bases). Between the trimmed V and J ends, which lost 3 bases and 1 base, there was a span of 24 bases. Germline CDR1 reads LNHDA; CDR2 reads SQIVND (reference sequence). This CDR3 has 19 residues. Full variable domain (remainder filled in from reference TRBV19 and TRBJ1-2): DGGITQSPKYLFRKEGQNVTLSCEQNLNHDAMYWYRQDPGQGLRLIYYSQIVNDFQKGDIAEGYSVSREKKESFPLTVTSAQKNPTAFYLCASSMHRDIASSYNYGYTFGSGTRLTVV.

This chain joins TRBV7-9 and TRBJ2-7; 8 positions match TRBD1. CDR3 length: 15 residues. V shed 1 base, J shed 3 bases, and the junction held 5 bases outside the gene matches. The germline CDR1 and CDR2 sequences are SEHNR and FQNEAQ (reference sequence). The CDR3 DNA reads TGTGCCAGCAGCTTAGGTCGGACAGGGAACTACGAGCAGTACTTC. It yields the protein CASSLGRTGNYEQYF.

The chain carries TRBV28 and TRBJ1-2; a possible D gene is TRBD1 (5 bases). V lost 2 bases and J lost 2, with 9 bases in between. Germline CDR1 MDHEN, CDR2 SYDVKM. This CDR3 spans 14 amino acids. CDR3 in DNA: TGTGCCAGCAGTTTAGGGGGGACCAACTATGGCTACACCTTC. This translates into CASSLGGTNYGYTF.

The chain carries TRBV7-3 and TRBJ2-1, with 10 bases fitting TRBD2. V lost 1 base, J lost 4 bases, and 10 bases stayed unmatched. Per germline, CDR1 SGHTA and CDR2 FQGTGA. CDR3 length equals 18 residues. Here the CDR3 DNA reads TGTGCCAGCAGCTTAAGGGGCTGGGGGACTAGCGTTTACAATGAGCAGTTCTTC. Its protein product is CASSLRGWGTSVYNEQFF. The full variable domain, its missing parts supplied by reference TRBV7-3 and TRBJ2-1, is GAGVSQTPSNKVTEKGKYVELRCDPISGHTALYWYRQSLGQGPEFLIYFQGTGAADDSGLPNDRFFAVRPEGSVSTLKIQRTERGDSAVYLCASSLRGWGTSVYNEQFFGPGTRLTVL.

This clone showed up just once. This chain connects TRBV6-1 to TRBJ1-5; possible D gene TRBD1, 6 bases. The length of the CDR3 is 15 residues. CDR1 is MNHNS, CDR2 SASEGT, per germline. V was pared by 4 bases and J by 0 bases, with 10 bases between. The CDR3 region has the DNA TGTGCCAGCAGTGGGGGGCTCAGTAGCAATCAGCCCCAGCATTTT. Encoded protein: CASSGGLSSNQPQHF.

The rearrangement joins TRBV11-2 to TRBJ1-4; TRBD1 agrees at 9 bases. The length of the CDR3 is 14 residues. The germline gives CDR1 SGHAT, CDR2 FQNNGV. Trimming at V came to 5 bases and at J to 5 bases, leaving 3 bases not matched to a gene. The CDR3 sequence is CASSLGQGNEKLFF. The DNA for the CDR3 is TGTGCCAGCAGCCTCGGACAGGGGAATGAAAAACTGTTTTTT.

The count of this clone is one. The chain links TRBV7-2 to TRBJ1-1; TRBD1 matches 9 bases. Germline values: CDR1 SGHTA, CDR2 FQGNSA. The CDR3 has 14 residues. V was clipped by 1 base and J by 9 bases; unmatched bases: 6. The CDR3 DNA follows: TGTGCCAGCAGCTTAGAGGGACAGGGCATTAAAGCTTTCTTT. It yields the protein CASSLEGQGIKAFF.

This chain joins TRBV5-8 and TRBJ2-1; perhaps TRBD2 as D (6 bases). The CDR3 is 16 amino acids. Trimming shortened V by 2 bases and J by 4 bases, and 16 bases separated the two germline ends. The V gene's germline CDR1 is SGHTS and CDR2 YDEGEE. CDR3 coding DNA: TGTGCCAGCAGCTTAGATCCGGGAGCGTCGTACAATGAGCAGTTCTTC. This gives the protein CASSLDPGASYNEQFF.

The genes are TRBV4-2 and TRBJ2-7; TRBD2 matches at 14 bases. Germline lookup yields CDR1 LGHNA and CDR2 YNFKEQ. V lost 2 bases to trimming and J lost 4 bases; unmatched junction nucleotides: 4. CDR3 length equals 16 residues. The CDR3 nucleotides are TGTGCCAGCAGCCAATCGGGACTAGCGGGAGCATACGAGCAGTACTTC. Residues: CASSQSGLAGAYEQYF.

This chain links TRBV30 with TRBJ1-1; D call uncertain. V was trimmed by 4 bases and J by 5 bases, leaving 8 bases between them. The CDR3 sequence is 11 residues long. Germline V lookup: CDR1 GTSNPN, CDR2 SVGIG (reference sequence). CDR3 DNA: TGTGCCTGGAACTTGGAGACTGAAGCTTTCTTT. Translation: CAWNLETEAFF. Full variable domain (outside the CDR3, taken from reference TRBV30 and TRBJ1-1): SQTIHQWPATLVQPVGSPLSLECTVEGTSNPNLYWYRQAAGRGLQLLFYSVGIGQISSEVPQNLSASRPQDRQFILSSKKLLLSDSGFYLCAWNLETEAFFGQGTRLTVV.

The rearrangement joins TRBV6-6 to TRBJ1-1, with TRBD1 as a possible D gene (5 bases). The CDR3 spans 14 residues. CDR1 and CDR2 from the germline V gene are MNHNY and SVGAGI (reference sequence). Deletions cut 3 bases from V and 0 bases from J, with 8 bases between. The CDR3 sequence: CASSYRGLNTEAFF. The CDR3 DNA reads TGTGCCAGCAGTTATAGGGGCCTGAACACTGAAGCTTTCTTT.

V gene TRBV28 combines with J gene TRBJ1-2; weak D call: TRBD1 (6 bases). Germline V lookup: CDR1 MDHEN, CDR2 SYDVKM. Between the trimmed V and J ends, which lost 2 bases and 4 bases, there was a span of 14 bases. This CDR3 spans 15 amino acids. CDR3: CASSLIPGESYGYTF. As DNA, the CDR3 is TGTGCCAGCAGTTTAATTCCAGGGGAGAGCTATGGCTACACCTTC.

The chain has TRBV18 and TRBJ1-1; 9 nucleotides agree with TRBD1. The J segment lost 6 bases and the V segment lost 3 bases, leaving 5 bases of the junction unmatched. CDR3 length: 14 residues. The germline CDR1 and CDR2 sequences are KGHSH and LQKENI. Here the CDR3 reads CASSPRDRDAEAFF. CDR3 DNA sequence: TGTGCCAGCTCACCCCGGGACAGGGACGCTGAAGCTTTCTTT.

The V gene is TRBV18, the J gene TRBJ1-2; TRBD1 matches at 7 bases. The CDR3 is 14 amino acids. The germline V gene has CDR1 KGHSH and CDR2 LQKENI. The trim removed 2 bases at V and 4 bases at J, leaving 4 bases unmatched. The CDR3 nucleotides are TGTGCCAGCTCACCAACCGGGACAGCCTATGGCTACACCTTC. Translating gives CASSPTGTAYGYTF.

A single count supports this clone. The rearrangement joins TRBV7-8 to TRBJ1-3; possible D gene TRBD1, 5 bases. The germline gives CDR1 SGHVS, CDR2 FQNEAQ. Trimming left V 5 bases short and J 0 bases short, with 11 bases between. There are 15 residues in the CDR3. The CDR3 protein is CASSTDIPSGNTIYF. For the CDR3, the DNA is TGTGCCAGCAGCACGGACATACCCTCTGGAAACACCATATATTTT.

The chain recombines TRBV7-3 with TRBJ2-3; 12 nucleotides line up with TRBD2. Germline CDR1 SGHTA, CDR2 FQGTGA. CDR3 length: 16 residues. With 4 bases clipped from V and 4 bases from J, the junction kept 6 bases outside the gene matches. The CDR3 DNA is TGTGCCAGCAGCTCCCGACTAGCGGGAGTGCCAGATACGCAGTATTTT. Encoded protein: CASSSRLAGVPDTQYF.

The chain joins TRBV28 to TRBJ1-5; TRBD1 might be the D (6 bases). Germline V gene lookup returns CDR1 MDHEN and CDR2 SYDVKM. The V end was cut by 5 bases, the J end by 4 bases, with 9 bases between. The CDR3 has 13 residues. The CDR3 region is CASSEGGNQPQHF. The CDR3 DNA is TGTGCCAGCAGTGAAGGGGGTAATCAGCCCCAGCATTTT.

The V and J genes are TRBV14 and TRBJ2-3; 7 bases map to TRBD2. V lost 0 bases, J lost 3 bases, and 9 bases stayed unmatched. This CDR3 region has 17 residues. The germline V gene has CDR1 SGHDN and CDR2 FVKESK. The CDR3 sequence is CASSQDLGRELTDTQYF. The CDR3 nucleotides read TGTGCCAGCAGCCAAGATCTGGGGCGGGAGTTGACAGATACGCAGTATTTT.

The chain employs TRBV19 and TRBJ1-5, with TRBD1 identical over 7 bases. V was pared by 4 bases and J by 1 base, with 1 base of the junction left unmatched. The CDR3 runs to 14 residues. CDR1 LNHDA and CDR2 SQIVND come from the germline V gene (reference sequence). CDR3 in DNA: TGTGCCAGTAGTAGACAGGGAAGCAATCAGCCCCAGCATTTT. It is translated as CASSRQGSNQPQHF.

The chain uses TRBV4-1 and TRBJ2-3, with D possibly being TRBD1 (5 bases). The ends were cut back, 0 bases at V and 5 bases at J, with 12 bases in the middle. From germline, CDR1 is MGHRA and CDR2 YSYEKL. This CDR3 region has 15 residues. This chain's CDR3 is CASSQEGLRQDTQYF. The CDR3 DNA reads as TGCGCCAGCAGCCAAGAGGGGCTACGTCAAGATACGCAGTATTTT.

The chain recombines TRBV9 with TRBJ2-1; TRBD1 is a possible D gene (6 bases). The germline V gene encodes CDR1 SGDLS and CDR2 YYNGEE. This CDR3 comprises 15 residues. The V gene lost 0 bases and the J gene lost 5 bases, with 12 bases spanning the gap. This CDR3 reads CASSVGAGDNNEQFF. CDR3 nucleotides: TGTGCCAGCAGCGTAGGGGCAGGGGATAACAATGAGCAGTTCTTC.

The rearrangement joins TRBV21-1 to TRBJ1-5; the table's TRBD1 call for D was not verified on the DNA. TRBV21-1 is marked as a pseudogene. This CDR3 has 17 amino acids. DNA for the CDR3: TGTGCCAGCAGCAAAGCCACGACAGGGGCGTTAAGGCAGCCCCAGCATTTT. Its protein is CASSKATTGALRQPQHF.

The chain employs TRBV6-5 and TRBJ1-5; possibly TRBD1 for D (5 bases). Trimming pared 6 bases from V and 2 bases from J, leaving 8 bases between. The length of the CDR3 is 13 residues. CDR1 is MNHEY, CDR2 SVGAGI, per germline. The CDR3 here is CASSRDRNQPQHF. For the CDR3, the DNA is TGTGCCAGCAGCAGGGATCGCAATCAGCCCCAGCATTTT.

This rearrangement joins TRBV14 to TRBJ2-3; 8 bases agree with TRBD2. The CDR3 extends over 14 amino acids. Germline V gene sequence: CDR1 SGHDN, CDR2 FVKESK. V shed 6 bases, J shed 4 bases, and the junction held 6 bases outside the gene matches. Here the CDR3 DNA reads TGTGCCAGCAGGTCAAGCGGGAGTTCAGATACGCAGTATTTT. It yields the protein CASRSSGSSDTQYF. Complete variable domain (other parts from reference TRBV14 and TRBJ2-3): EAGVTQFPSHSVIEKGQTVTLRCDPISGHDNLYWYRRVMGKEIKFLLHFVKESKQDESGMPNNRFLAERTGGTYSTLKVQPAELEDSGVYFCASRSSGSSDTQYFGPGTRLTVL.

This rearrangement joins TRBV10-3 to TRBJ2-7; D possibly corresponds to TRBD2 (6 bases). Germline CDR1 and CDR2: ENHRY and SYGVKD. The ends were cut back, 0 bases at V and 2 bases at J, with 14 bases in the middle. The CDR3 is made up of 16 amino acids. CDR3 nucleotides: TGTGCCATCAGTGAGTCAAAAGGCGGGACCACCTACGAGCAGTACTTC. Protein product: CAISESKGGTTYEQYF.

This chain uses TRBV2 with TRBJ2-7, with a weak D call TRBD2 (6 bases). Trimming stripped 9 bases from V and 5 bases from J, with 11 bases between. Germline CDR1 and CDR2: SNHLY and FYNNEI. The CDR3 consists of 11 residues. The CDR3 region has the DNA TGTGCCAGAAAGCGGGTCCACGAGCAGTACTTC. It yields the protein CARKRVHEQYF.

The CDR3 region is CASRQGPLYGYTF. The CDR3 coding sequence is TGTGCCAGCAGGCAGGGTCCCTTGTATGGCTACACCTTC. The chain links TRBV27 to TRBJ1-2, with D possibly being TRBD1 (5 bases). V lost 6 bases and J 5 bases, leaving 13 bases between the germline ends. This CDR3 region has 13 residues. Germline CDR1 reads MNHEY; CDR2 reads SMNVEV (reference sequence).